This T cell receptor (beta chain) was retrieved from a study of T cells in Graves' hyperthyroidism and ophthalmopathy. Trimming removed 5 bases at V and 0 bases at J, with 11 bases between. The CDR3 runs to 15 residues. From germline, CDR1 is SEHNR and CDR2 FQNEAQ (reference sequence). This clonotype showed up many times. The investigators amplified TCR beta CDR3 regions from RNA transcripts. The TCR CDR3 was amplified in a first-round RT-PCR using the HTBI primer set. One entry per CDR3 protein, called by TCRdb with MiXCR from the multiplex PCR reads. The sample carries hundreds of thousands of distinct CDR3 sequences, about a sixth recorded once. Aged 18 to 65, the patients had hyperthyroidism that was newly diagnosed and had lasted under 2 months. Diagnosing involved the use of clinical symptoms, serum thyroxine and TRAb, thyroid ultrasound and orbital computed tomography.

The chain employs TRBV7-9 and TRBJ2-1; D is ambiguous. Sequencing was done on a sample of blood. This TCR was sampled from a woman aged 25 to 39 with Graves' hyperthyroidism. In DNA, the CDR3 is TGTGCCAGCAGCCCAGCTTACAGCTCCTACAATGAGCAGTTCTTC. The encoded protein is CASSPAYSSYNEQFF.